These 9 T cell receptor beta chains were all obtained from the same sample, sequenced in a study of blood T cell repertoires in COVID-19. TCRdb keeps only in-frame clones here, not all; method: immunoSEQ multiplex PCR. This table holds 200,000 to 250,000 clones, roughly four fifths found once. The sample was peripheral blood. These receptors originate from a man aged 45-65 years with acute or convalescent COVID-19.

The chain is built from TRBV28 and TRBJ2-3; the D is unclear. Germline loops: CDR1 MDHEN, CDR2 SYDVKM. V was pared by 2 bases and J by 2 bases, with 8 bases between. The CDR3 contains 14 residues. CDR3: CASSLLANTDTQYF. DNA of the CDR3: TGTGCCAGCAGTTTACTGGCCAACACAGATACGCAGTATTTT.

The sample holds many counts of this clone. The chain is built from TRBV21-1 and TRBJ2-7; TRBD1, as called in the table, went unchecked against the DNA. TRBV21-1 is noted as a pseudogene. CDR3 length: 14 residues. The CDR3 is CASSKNPGRSEQYF. As DNA, the CDR3 is TGTGCCAGCAGCAAAAACCCAGGGCGGAGCGAGCAGTACTTC.

The V call is TRBV5-8, the J call TRBJ1-1; weak D call: TRBD1 (6 bases). The CDR3 is made up of 16 amino acids. V lost 2 bases to trimming and J lost 1 base, with 15 bases between them. Germline V gene data show CDR1 as SGHTS and CDR2 as YDEGEE. The CDR3 DNA sequence: TGTGCCAGCAGCTTTTCGTCCGGGACAAAGAACACTGAAGCTTTCTTT. Translating gives CASSFSSGTKNTEAFF. The full variable domain, completed using reference TRBV5-8 and TRBJ1-1, is EAGVTQSPTHLIKTRGQQATLRCSPISGHTSVYWYQQALGLGLQFLLWYDEGEERNRGNFPPRFSGRQFPNYSSELNVNALELEDSALYLCASSFSSGTKNTEAFFGQGTRLTVV.

The J gene is TRBJ1-1, the V gene TRBV19; 8 bases map to TRBD1. Per germline, CDR1 LNHDA and CDR2 SQIVND (reference sequence). The CDR3 consists of 13 residues. Unmatched junction bases numbered 6, after V lost 4 bases and J lost 8 bases. The CDR3 protein is CASSTRTGREAFF. CDR3 in DNA: TGTGCCAGTAGTACGAGGACAGGGAGAGAAGCTTTCTTT.

This chain links TRBV5-1 with TRBJ2-3; D not certain. This CDR3 contains 15 residues. V shed 0 bases and J shed 5 bases, with 13 bases lying between them. CDR1 is SGHRS and CDR2 is YFSETQ in the germline V gene. CDR3 DNA: TGCGCCAGCAGCTTGGCACAGCTATCTCAAGATACGCAGTATTTT. Translating it yields CASSLAQLSQDTQYF.

The table lists this clone with a few counts. The V call is TRBV28, the J call TRBJ2-7; 10 nucleotides align to TRBD1. The V gene end was trimmed by 2 bases and the J gene end by 3 bases; junction bases not matched to a gene: 1. CDR3 length equals 14 residues. CDR1 is MDHEN, CDR2 SYDVKM, per germline. Here the CDR3 reads CASSLGDRGYEQYF. In DNA, the CDR3 is TGTGCCAGCAGTTTAGGGGACAGGGGCTACGAGCAGTACTTC.

The chain has TRBV6-1 and TRBJ1-3; D gene unclear. V was shortened by 2 bases and J by 4 bases, with 9 bases between the two germline ends. CDR3 length: 14 amino acids. The germline CDR1 and CDR2 sequences are MNHNS and SASEGT. CDR3 amino acids: CASSEIGGGNTIYF. The CDR3 DNA reads TGTGCCAGCAGTGAAATAGGAGGAGGAAACACCATATATTTT.

J is TRBJ1-3 and V is TRBV18, with 7 bases identical to TRBD1. Germline V lookup: CDR1 KGHSH, CDR2 LQKENI. Unmatched junction bases numbered 4, after V lost 6 bases and J lost 2 bases. The CDR3 is 14 amino acids. The CDR3 DNA reads TGTGCCAGCTCTGAGACAGGGACTGGAAACACCATATATTTT. Residues: CASSETGTGNTIYF. Using reference TRBV18 and TRBJ1-3 for the parts outside the CDR3, the full variable domain is NAGVMQNPRHLVRRRGQEARLRCSPMKGHSHVYWYRQLPEEGLKFMVYLQKENIIDESGMPKERFSAEFPKEGPSILRIQQVVRGDSAAYFCASSETGTGNTIYFGEGSWLTVV.

Written as DNA, the CDR3 is TGTGCCAGCAGCCTACTAGCGGCCAATGAGCAGTTCTTC. Its translation is CASSLLAANEQFF. The V call is TRBV2, the J call TRBJ2-1, with 8 bases lining up with TRBD2. V shed 6 bases and J 6 bases; nucleotides not matched to a gene: 4. Germline-derived CDR1 and CDR2 are SNHLY and FYNNEI. This CDR3 has 13 amino acids.